Listed below are T cell receptor beta chains from one sample, sequenced in a study of a mutant IDH1 vaccine in newly diagnosed glioma. Some clones are missing from TCRdb's copy, which holds only in-frame ones; the method was immunoSEQ multiplex PCR. The data show 85,000 to 100,000 clones, with about 80% seen just once and roughly 6.9% held by the top ten. The material was PBMCs, obtained from a glioma patient treated with radiotherapy, temozolomide or both. The receptors shown here come from a man in his forties or fifties with glioma. CDR3s include the opening cysteine and the closing phenylalanine or tryptophan. D genes are given only for firm matches. The size entry is marked missing in some rows and otherwise reads once, few, many or a size class.

V gene: TRBV19; J gene: TRBJ1-5; clone size: -; D gene: -; CDR3 DNA: TGTGCCAGTACTTGGCAGGCCAATCAGCCCCAGCATTTT; CDR3 protein: CASTWQANQPQHF
V gene: TRBV5-1; J gene: TRBJ2-7; clone size: -; D gene: -; CDR3 DNA: TGCGCCAGCAGCCCTTCCAAGGGCTACGAGCAGTACTTC; CDR3 protein: CASSPSKGYEQYF
V gene: TRBV4-1; J gene: TRBJ2-1; clone size: once; D gene: -; CDR3 DNA: TGCGCCAGCAGCCAAGTAACTAAATATGAGCAGTTCTTC; CDR3 protein: CASSQVTKYEQFF
V gene: TRBV9; J gene: TRBJ2-3; clone size: -; D gene: -; CDR3 DNA: TGTGCCAGCAGCGTAGGGAAGGCGGGGAGCACAGATACGCAGTATTTT; CDR3 protein: CASSVGKAGSTDTQYF
V gene: TRBV27; J gene: TRBJ2-7; clone size: -; D gene: -; CDR3 DNA: TGTGCCAGCAGTTCCTATCGAGGCGCGGCCGAGCAGTACTTC; CDR3 protein: CASSSYRGAAEQYF
V gene: TRBV7-2; J gene: TRBJ1-5; clone size: -; D gene: -; CDR3 DNA: TGTGCCAGCAGACCCAGGGTAGGGAGCAATCAGCCCCAGCATTTT; CDR3 protein: CASRPRVGSNQPQHF
V gene: TRBV9; J gene: TRBJ1-2; clone size: -; D gene: -; CDR3 DNA: TGTGCCAGCAGCATGCGGACAGAATATGGCTACACCTTC; CDR3 protein: CASSMRTEYGYTF
V gene: TRBV19; J gene: TRBJ1-1; clone size: -; D gene: TRBD1; CDR3 DNA: TGTGCCAGTAGTTTAGGGACAGGGGCGCCCACTGAAGCTTTCTTT; CDR3 protein: CASSLGTGAPTEAFF
V gene: TRBV6-1; J gene: TRBJ2-5; clone size: -; D gene: -; CDR3 DNA: TGTGCCAGCAGTGAAGCGGACTCCTACCAAGAGACCCAGTACTTC; CDR3 protein: CASSEADSYQETQYF
V gene: TRBV7-9; J gene: TRBJ2-4; clone size: -; D gene: TRBD2; CDR3 DNA: TGTGCCAGCGGATTCGGCGGCGGGAGAGCGGAAGCCAAAAACATTCAGTACTTC; CDR3 protein: CASGFGGGRAEAKNIQYF
V gene: TRBV18; J gene: TRBJ2-5; clone size: -; D gene: -; CDR3 DNA: TGTGCCAGCTCACAGGAGGGGTCCCCTTTGGAGACCCAGTACTTC; CDR3 protein: CASSQEGSPLETQYF
V gene: TRBV5-1; J gene: TRBJ2-3; clone size: -; D gene: -; CDR3 DNA: TGCGCCAGCAGCTTGGTGTCGCGCGGGGCAGATACGCAGTATTTT; CDR3 protein: CASSLVSRGADTQYF
V gene: TRBV5-4; J gene: TRBJ2-1; clone size: once; D gene: TRBD2; CDR3 DNA: TGTGCCAGCAGGCCAGCGGGAGAGAATTACAATGAGCAGTTCTTC; CDR3 protein: CASRPAGENYNEQFF
V gene: TRBV4-1; J gene: TRBJ1-2; clone size: -; D gene: -; CDR3 DNA: TGCGCCAGCAGCCAGATGGGGGGTGGCTACACCTTC; CDR3 protein: CASSQMGGGYTF
V gene: TRBV5-6; J gene: TRBJ2-3; clone size: -; D gene: -; CDR3 DNA: TGTGCCAGCAGTATTCGACTTGGGTGGGATACGCAGTATTTT; CDR3 protein: CASSIRLGWDTQYF
V gene: TRBV6-6; J gene: TRBJ1-1; clone size: -; D gene: -; CDR3 DNA: TGTGCCAGCAGCAACAGGGCTGCGAACACTGAAGCTTTCTTT; CDR3 protein: CASSNRAANTEAFF
V gene: TRBV7-2; J gene: TRBJ2-3; clone size: -; D gene: TRBD2; CDR3 DNA: TGTGCCAGCAGCTCCGGGACTAGCGGGAGGGCGGCAGATACGCAGTATTTT; CDR3 protein: CASSSGTSGRAADTQYF
V gene: TRBV2; J gene: TRBJ2-1; clone size: -; D gene: TRBD2; CDR3 DNA: TGTGCCAGCAGGTTCGAACTAGCGGGAAACTCCTACAATGAGCAGTTCTTC; CDR3 protein: CASRFELAGNSYNEQFF
V gene: TRBV12-2; J gene: TRBJ2-7; clone size: -; D gene: -; CDR3 DNA: TGTGCAAGTCGCTTACCACAGGGGATTTACGAGCAGTACTTC; CDR3 protein: CASRLPQGIYEQYF
V gene: TRBV30; J gene: TRBJ1-4; clone size: -; D gene: -; CDR3 DNA: TGTGCCTGGAGTCCGCCGGGACACTATAATGAAAAACTGTTTTTT; CDR3 protein: CAWSPPGHYNEKLFF
V gene: TRBV6-6; J gene: TRBJ1-1; clone size: -; D gene: -; CDR3 DNA: TGTGCCAGCAAAGGGGCGAACACTGAAGCTTTCTTT; CDR3 protein: CASKGANTEAFF
V gene: TRBV29-1; J gene: TRBJ2-7; clone size: -; D gene: TRBD1; CDR3 DNA: TGCAGCGTTTCCAGGGGGCCGTCCTACGAGCAGTACTTC; CDR3 protein: CSVSRGPSYEQYF
V gene: TRBV15; J gene: TRBJ1-2; clone size: -; D gene: TRBD1; CDR3 DNA: TGTGCCACCAGCGCGGACAGGGCTAACTATGGCTACACCTTC; CDR3 protein: CATSADRANYGYTF
V gene: TRBV18; J gene: TRBJ2-7; clone size: -; D gene: TRBD2; CDR3 DNA: TGTGCCAGCTCACCCATTAGCGGGAATCGCGACGAGCAGTACTTC; CDR3 protein: CASSPISGNRDEQYF
V gene: TRBV7-9; J gene: TRBJ2-7; clone size: -; D gene: -; CDR3 DNA: TGTGCCAGCAGCTTGGACTGGGGGGAGCAGTACTTC; CDR3 protein: CASSLDWGEQYF
V gene: TRBV9; J gene: TRBJ2-5; clone size: once; D gene: TRBD1; CDR3 DNA: TGTGCCAGCAGCGACCGGGACAGGGTTGAGGAGACCCAGTACTTC; CDR3 protein: CASSDRDRVEETQYF
V gene: TRBV7-2; J gene: TRBJ2-5; clone size: -; D gene: -; CDR3 DNA: TGTGCCAGCAGCAGGAGGCTCGTGGGGGGCCAAGAGACCCAGTACTTC; CDR3 protein: CASSRRLVGGQETQYF
V gene: TRBV27; J gene: TRBJ2-5; clone size: -; D gene: -; CDR3 DNA: TGTGCCAGCAGTTCCTACCCTCAAGAGACCCAGTACTTC; CDR3 protein: CASSSYPQETQYF
V gene: TRBV5-1; J gene: TRBJ1-1; clone size: few; D gene: -; CDR3 DNA: TGCGCCAGCAGCTTGGGGGCCAGTACTGAAGCTTTCTTT; CDR3 protein: CASSLGASTEAFF
V gene: TRBV5-1; J gene: TRBJ1-1; clone size: -; D gene: TRBD1; CDR3 DNA: TGCGCCAGCAGCTTGACAGGGGAAGGGGGCACTGAAGCTTTCTTT; CDR3 protein: CASSLTGEGGTEAFF
V gene: TRBV28; J gene: TRBJ2-7; clone size: once; D gene: -; CDR3 DNA: TGTGCCAGCAGTTTTGCGGGGACCTACGAGCAGTACTTC; CDR3 protein: CASSFAGTYEQYF
V gene: TRBV20-1; J gene: TRBJ1-1; clone size: few; D gene: -; CDR3 DNA: TGCAGTGCTAGCCCTGTAGGGGAAGCTTTCTTT; CDR3 protein: CSASPVGEAFF
V gene: TRBV2; J gene: TRBJ1-6; clone size: -; D gene: -; CDR3 DNA: TGTGCCAGCAGTGACGGTCTAAGGCATTCACCCCTCCACTTT; CDR3 protein: CASSDGLRHSPLHF
V gene: TRBV5-4; J gene: TRBJ2-2; clone size: -; D gene: -; CDR3 DNA: TGTGCCAGCAGCTTCCGGGACGGAAAGGGGGAGCTGTTTTTT; CDR3 protein: CASSFRDGKGELFF
V gene: TRBV28; J gene: TRBJ2-1; clone size: once; D gene: -; CDR3 DNA: TGTGCCAGCAGTTTAGGGGTTGAGCAGTTCTTC; CDR3 protein: CASSLGVEQFF
V gene: TRBV4-2; J gene: TRBJ2-1; clone size: -; D gene: TRBD2; CDR3 DNA: TGTGCCAGCAGCCAAGACGGGAGGGGTTACAATGAGCAGTTCTTC; CDR3 protein: CASSQDGRGYNEQFF
V gene: TRBV7-9; J gene: TRBJ2-3; clone size: -; D gene: TRBD2; CDR3 DNA: TGTGCCAGCAGCCGTCAAGCGGGGGGGGCAGATACGCAGTATTTT; CDR3 protein: CASSRQAGGADTQYF
V gene: TRBV6-4; J gene: TRBJ2-1; clone size: -; D gene: TRBD2; CDR3 DNA: TGTGCGACAAGGGGGACTAGCGGGATAAGCTCCTACAATGAGCAGTTCTTC; CDR3 protein: CATRGTSGISSYNEQFF
V gene: TRBV4-2; J gene: TRBJ2-7; clone size: -; D gene: -; CDR3 DNA: TGTGCCAGCAGCTCAACCGGGACGGAACCACTCTACGAGCAGTACTTC; CDR3 protein: CASSSTGTEPLYEQYF
V gene: TRBV5-1; J gene: TRBJ1-2; clone size: -; D gene: TRBD1; CDR3 DNA: TGCGCCAGCAGCTTGCCGGGACAGGCCTATGGCTACACCTTC; CDR3 protein: CASSLPGQAYGYTF
V gene: TRBV4-3; J gene: TRBJ2-1; clone size: -; D gene: -; CDR3 DNA: TGCGCCAGCAGCACCTTGGACGGAACGTACAATGAGCAGTTCTTC; CDR3 protein: CASSTLDGTYNEQFF
V gene: TRBV7-2; J gene: TRBJ1-1; clone size: -; D gene: -; CDR3 DNA: TGTGCCAGCAGCTTAGAAGGGTTCACTGAAGCTTTCTTT; CDR3 protein: CASSLEGFTEAFF
V gene: TRBV9; J gene: TRBJ2-1; clone size: -; D gene: TRBD1; CDR3 DNA: TGTGCCAGCAGCGCTAGGACAGGGGGCGCCTACAATGAGCAGTTCTTC; CDR3 protein: CASSARTGGAYNEQFF
V gene: TRBV7-9; J gene: TRBJ2-3; clone size: -; D gene: TRBD2; CDR3 DNA: TGTGCCAGTCTTCTGACTAGCGGGGGGACAGATACGCAGTATTTT; CDR3 protein: CASLLTSGGTDTQYF
V gene: TRBV5-6; J gene: TRBJ1-5; clone size: once; D gene: -; CDR3 DNA: TGTGCCAGCAGCTGGGGGGTCAGCAATCAGCCCCAGCATTTT; CDR3 protein: CASSWGVSNQPQHF
V gene: TRBV6-5; J gene: TRBJ2-7; clone size: -; D gene: TRBD2; CDR3 DNA: TGTGCCAGCAGCTTAGCGGGAGTGAATGAGCAGTACTTC; CDR3 protein: CASSLAGVNEQYF
V gene: TRBV6-5; J gene: TRBJ1-2; clone size: -; D gene: -; CDR3 DNA: TGTGCCAGCAGTGGTGGCTATGGCTACACCTTC; CDR3 protein: CASSGGYGYTF
V gene: TRBV5-5; J gene: TRBJ1-5; clone size: -; D gene: TRBD1; CDR3 DNA: TGTGCCAGCAGCTTGGACAGGACAGGGGGCGTCAGCAATCAGCCCCAGCATTTT; CDR3 protein: CASSLDRTGGVSNQPQHF
V gene: TRBV7-6; J gene: TRBJ2-1; clone size: -; D gene: TRBD1; CDR3 DNA: TGTGCCAGCAGCACACAGGGGGTGCCCTCCTACAATGAGCAGTTCTTC; CDR3 protein: CASSTQGVPSYNEQFF
V gene: TRBV4-3; J gene: TRBJ2-1; clone size: -; D gene: -; CDR3 DNA: TGCGCCAGCAGCCGTCGACTAGGGACCCCTTACAATGAGCAGTTCTTC; CDR3 protein: CASSRRLGTPYNEQFF
V gene: TRBV30; J gene: TRBJ2-3; clone size: -; D gene: -; CDR3 DNA: TGTGCCTGGAGTGAAAGCGGGCCAGATACGCAGTATTTT; CDR3 protein: CAWSESGPDTQYF
V gene: TRBV7-2; J gene: TRBJ2-2; clone size: -; D gene: -; CDR3 DNA: TGTGCCAGCAGCTTAGGGTCTCTCACCGGGGAGCTGTTTTTT; CDR3 protein: CASSLGSLTGELFF
V gene: TRBV7-8; J gene: TRBJ2-2; clone size: -; D gene: TRBD1; CDR3 DNA: TGTGCCAGCAGACGGACAGGCGCGAACACCGGGGAGCTGTTTTTT; CDR3 protein: CASRRTGANTGELFF